These 29 T cell receptor beta chains share one sample of origin, sequenced in a study of shared clonotypes between healthy human individuals. Assay: immunoSEQ multiplex PCR; the TCRdb copy retains only in-frame clones and omits some. The table has 650,000 to 700,000 clones, around 91% seen once. The sample comprised memory CD8+ T cells from PBMCs. Sample subset: CD45RO+ cells pooled with CCR7-negative TemRA cells. These receptors originate from a young man in good health. Some clones in this sample may be carry-over from other donors' samples.

The rearrangement joins TRBV7-9 to TRBJ2-1; a weak D match, TRBD2 (6 bases). V lost 0 bases and J lost 8, with 14 bases in between. The CDR3 runs to 15 residues. CDR1 and CDR2 from the germline V gene are SEHNR and FQNEAQ (reference sequence). This chain's CDR3 is CASSLAVGGIDEQFF. DNA of the CDR3: TGTGCCAGCAGCTTAGCGGTAGGCGGGATAGATGAGCAGTTCTTC.

The rearrangement links TRBV19 to TRBJ2-7, with 8 bases that match TRBD1. The CDR3 length is 15 residues. CDR1 and CDR2 (germline): LNHDA, SQIVND (reference sequence). The ends lost 3 bases at V and 0 bases at J; junction bases unmatched: 4. Here the CDR3 DNA reads TGTGCCAGTAGTATGAGGGACAGGAGCTCCTACGAGCAGTACTTC. It is translated as CASSMRDRSSYEQYF.

This chain joins TRBV27 and TRBJ1-5; D uncertain. Germline V gene sequence: CDR1 MNHEY, CDR2 SMNVEV (reference sequence). V was cut by 2 bases and J by 5 bases, with 7 bases left in between. The CDR3 is 13 amino acids. The CDR3 bases are TGTGCCAGCAGTTTAACGTATTATCAGCCCCAGCATTTT. It specifies CASSLTYYQPQHF.

This clone showed up just a few times. The chain carries TRBV4-1 and TRBJ1-6; TRBD1 agrees at 9 bases. Germline values: CDR1 MGHRA, CDR2 YSYEKL. The CDR3 is 16 residues long. Unmatched junction bases numbered 10, after V lost 6 bases and J lost 7 bases. The CDR3 protein is CASRPGQGTLNSPLHF. The CDR3, as DNA: TGCGCCAGCAGGCCGGGACAGGGTACGCTAAATTCACCCCTCCACTTT.

The chain joins TRBV9 to TRBJ1-2; TRBD1 matches 7 bases. The CDR3 runs 18 residues. Trimming at V came to 0 bases and at J to 6 bases, leaving 17 bases not matched to a gene. Germline CDR1 is SGDLS and CDR2 is YYNGEE. The CDR3 bases are TGTGCCAGCAGCGTAGGCGTGGGCCCGACAGGGACTTCAGATGGCTACACCTTC. Protein product: CASSVGVGPTGTSDGYTF.

This chain links TRBV11-2 with TRBJ2-7, with D possibly TRBD1 on 6 matching bases. CDR3 length: 17 amino acids. Germline V gene lookup returns CDR1 SGHAT and CDR2 FQNNGV. V was pared by 3 bases and J by 3 bases, with 21 bases between. The CDR3 nucleotides are TGTGCCAGCAGCTTCGGACAGACCTACCAAGTTTACTACGAGCAGTACTTC. Translated: CASSFGQTYQVYYEQYF.

The chain has TRBV12-5 and TRBJ2-3; no firm D call. The length of the CDR3 is 11 residues. Germline V gene sequence: CDR1 LGHNT, CDR2 FRNRAP. Trimming took 6 bases from V and 6 from J, leaving 7 bases between them. The CDR3 here is CASGFEDTQYF. CDR3 DNA: TGTGCTAGTGGATTCGAGGATACGCAGTATTTT.

This chain links TRBV11-2 with TRBJ2-7; weak D call: TRBD1 (6 bases). CDR3 length: 15 amino acids. Trimming cost V 0 bases and J 2 bases, with 11 bases left between them. CDR1 and CDR2 (germline): SGHAT, FQNNGV. CDR3: CASSLDARGPYEQYF. The CDR3 nucleotides are TGTGCCAGCAGCTTAGACGCCAGGGGACCCTACGAGCAGTACTTC.

V usage is TRBV30 and J usage is TRBJ2-4; tentatively, D is TRBD2 (6 bases). CDR1 is GTSNPN, CDR2 SVGIG, per germline (reference sequence). With 0 bases removed from V and 6 bases from J, the gap between germline ends came to 12 bases. The CDR3 length is 14 residues. The CDR3 region is CAWSVRGMGNIQYF. The CDR3 DNA reads TGTGCCTGGAGTGTACGGGGGATGGGAAACATTCAGTACTTC.

V usage is TRBV6-6 and J usage is TRBJ1-2; maybe TRBD1 (6 bases). Trimming stripped 7 bases from V and 4 bases from J, with 22 bases between. The CDR3 sequence is 16 residues long. CDR1 and CDR2 from the germline V gene are MNHNY and SVGAGI (reference sequence). The CDR3 reads CASTDDPGVLGYGYTF. The CDR3 DNA reads as TGTGCCAGCACCGACGACCCAGGGGTTCTTGGCTATGGCTACACCTTC.

V and J are TRBV19 and TRBJ2-7; no reliable D call. Deletions cut 1 base from V and 5 bases from J, with 12 bases between. Germline CDR1 and CDR2: LNHDA and SQIVND (reference sequence). CDR3 length equals 14 residues. This CDR3 reads CASSIVGLANEQYF. CDR3 nucleotides: TGTGCCAGTAGTATAGTCGGCTTGGCCAACGAGCAGTACTTC.

The chain employs TRBV7-9 and TRBJ2-7, with D perhaps matching TRBD1 (6 bases). The V gene lost 0 bases and the J gene lost 2 bases, with 14 bases spanning the gap. The CDR3 is 16 residues long. Germline CDR1 and CDR2: SEHNR and FQNEAQ (reference sequence). The CDR3 DNA follows: TGTGCCAGCAGCTTAGCTGCCGGTACAGGGACCTACGAGCAGTACTTC. The encoded protein is CASSLAAGTGTYEQYF.

The V and J genes are TRBV7-9 and TRBJ2-7, with 7 bases lining up with TRBD1. Looked up from germline, CDR1 is SEHNR and CDR2 is FQNEAQ (reference sequence). CDR3 size: 15 residues. Losses at the gene ends were 7 bases for V and 5 bases for J; bases not matched to a gene: 14. This chain's CDR3 is CASTLPPDRLNEQYF. CDR3 coding DNA: TGTGCCAGCACCCTCCCCCCGGACAGGTTAAACGAGCAGTACTTC.

The chain links TRBV30 to TRBJ2-1; 7 bases align to TRBD1. This CDR3 comprises 15 residues. The ends lost 3 bases at V and 3 bases at J; junction bases unmatched: 8. Germline CDR1 and CDR2: GTSNPN and SVGIG (reference sequence). CDR3 sequence reads: CAWSSQGIFYNEQFF. CDR3 nucleotides: TGTGCCTGGAGCTCACAGGGGATTTTCTACAATGAGCAGTTCTTC. The variable domain in full, with the rest retrieved from reference TRBV30 and TRBJ2-1, is SQTIHQWPATLVQPVGSPLSLECTVEGTSNPNLYWYRQAAGRGLQLLFYSVGIGQISSEVPQNLSASRPQDRQFILSSKKLLLSDSGFYLCAWSSQGIFYNEQFFGPGTRLTVL.

This clone was observed a single time. This chain connects TRBV5-4 to TRBJ2-1; TRBD2 matches at 10 bases. V shed 1 base and J 0 bases; nucleotides not matched to a gene: 10. There are 19 residues in the CDR3. Germline V lookup: CDR1 SGHNT, CDR2 YYREEE (reference sequence). CDR3 residues: CASSLPSGSVWGSYNEQFF. The DNA of the CDR3 is TGTGCCAGCAGCTTGCCTAGCGGGAGTGTGTGGGGCTCCTACAATGAGCAGTTCTTC.

The V and J genes are TRBV2 and TRBJ2-2; TRBD1 agrees at 8 bases. The trim removed 5 bases at V and 7 bases at J, leaving 9 bases unmatched. From germline, CDR1 is SNHLY and CDR2 FYNNEI. CDR3 length: 15 amino acids. Here the CDR3 reads CASSHGQGEDGELFF. In DNA, the CDR3 is TGTGCCAGCAGTCACGGACAGGGTGAGGACGGGGAGCTGTTTTTT.

This rearrangement joins TRBV7-3 to TRBJ2-3; D is ambiguous. Per the germline V gene, CDR1 is SGHTA and CDR2 is FQGTGA. The V end lost 2 bases, the J end lost 0 bases, and 9 bases lay between the germline ends. The CDR3 runs to 15 residues. This CDR3 reads CASSLEAGSTDTQYF. As DNA, the CDR3 is TGTGCCAGCAGCTTAGAGGCAGGTAGCACAGATACGCAGTATTTT.

The rearrangement joins TRBV7-9 to TRBJ2-7; 9 bases fit TRBD2. The ends lost 4 bases at V and 2 bases at J; junction bases unmatched: 9. The CDR3 spans 16 residues. Germline CDR1 and CDR2: SEHNR and FQNEAQ (reference sequence). For the CDR3, the DNA is TGTGCCAGCAGCTCACGGGAAGCGGGGGGAACCTACGAGCAGTACTTC. Protein product: CASSSREAGGTYEQYF.

J is TRBJ2-7 and V is TRBV23-1; 8 bases are shared with TRBD1. TRBV23-1 is treated as an ORF (open reading frame) with a function not yet certain. The CDR3 has 17 amino acids. After removal of 0 bases from V and 5 bases from J, the junction contained 12 bases not matched to a gene. CDR3 bases: TGCGCCAGCAGTCAATCAGGCCCGGGGGACAGGTCAAACGAGCAGTACTTC. Protein sequence: CASSQSGPGDRSNEQYF.

This chain links TRBV1 with TRBJ1-5. TRBV1 is marked as a pseudogene. CDR3 length: 15 residues. This CDR3 reads CTSSQPHGRNQPQHF. As DNA, the CDR3 is TGCACCAGCAGCCAACCCCATGGTCGCAATCAGCCCCAGCATTTT.

V is TRBV7-6 and J is TRBJ2-2; 7 nucleotides match TRBD2. CDR3 length: 16 residues. The V gene end was trimmed by 4 bases and the J gene end by 3 bases; junction bases not matched to a gene: 8. Germline V gene data show CDR1 as SGHVS and CDR2 as FNYEAQ. CDR3 amino acids: CASSSLGLADTGELFF. CDR3 nucleotides: TGTGCCAGCAGCTCTTTAGGGCTAGCGGACACCGGGGAGCTGTTTTTT.

The chain combines TRBV5-1 with TRBJ2-1; D remains ambiguous. From germline, CDR1 is SGHRS and CDR2 YFSETQ. The CDR3 sequence is 11 residues long. V dropped 5 bases and J dropped 4 bases, with 4 bases sitting between them. The CDR3 sequence is CASRTYNEQFF. CDR3 in DNA: TGCGCCAGCAGAACGTACAATGAGCAGTTCTTC.

J is TRBJ2-5 and V is TRBV13, with D possibly TRBD1 on 7 matching bases. This CDR3 comprises 13 residues. V was clipped by 5 bases and J by 5 bases, with 12 bases between them. The germline gives CDR1 PRHDT, CDR2 FYEKMQ (reference sequence). The CDR3 DNA reads as TGTGCCAGCAGCCCCCAGGGGGGCGAGACCCAGTACTTC. Translated: CASSPQGGETQYF. The whole variable domain, remainder taken from reference TRBV13 and TRBJ2-5, is AAGVIQSPRHLIKEKRETATLKCYPIPRHDTVYWYQQGPGQDPQFLISFYEKMQSDKGSIPDRFSAQQFSDYHSELNMSSLELGDSALYFCASSPQGGETQYFGPGTRLLVL.

This clone was seen a single time. J is TRBJ2-3 and V is TRBV4-2, with D possibly being TRBD1 or TRBD2 (5 bases each). CDR1 LGHNA and CDR2 YNFKEQ come from the germline V gene. This CDR3 is built from 21 residues. The ends were cut back, 4 bases at V and 5 bases at J, with 34 bases in the middle. The DNA for the CDR3 is TGTGCCAGCAGCCCAGTTATTTGGGACCTTGTACCCGCTCACTCAAGAGATACGCAGTATTTT. It yields the protein CASSPVIWDLVPAHSRDTQYF.

This clone was observed a single time. The chain carries TRBV7-3 and TRBJ2-7, with D perhaps TRBD2 (6 bases). With 3 bases removed from V and 4 bases from J, the gap between germline ends came to 13 bases. Germline CDR1 reads SGHTA; CDR2 reads FQGTGA. The CDR3 totals 14 residues. In DNA, the CDR3 is TGTGCCAGCAGCTTCGGGGGAACTTGGTACGAGCAGTACTTC. Translation gives CASSFGGTWYEQYF.

This chain connects TRBV5-5 to TRBJ2-7, with 7 bases aligning to TRBD1. Germline V lookup: CDR1 SGHKS, CDR2 YYEKEE (reference sequence). The CDR3 consists of 15 residues. V was clipped by 1 base and J by 2 bases; unmatched bases: 6. This CDR3 is CASSLSVQGAYEQYF. Written as DNA, the CDR3 is TGTGCCAGCAGCTTGTCGGTTCAGGGGGCCTACGAGCAGTACTTC.

This rearrangement joins TRBV10-3 to TRBJ2-7; TRBD1 matches 9 bases. Germline lookup yields CDR1 ENHRY and CDR2 SYGVKD. This CDR3 region has 16 residues. With 0 bases clipped from V and 2 bases from J, the junction kept 5 bases outside the gene matches. The CDR3 DNA follows: TGTGCCATCAGTGAGTCAACAGGGGGCCCCCCCTACGAGCAGTACTTC. It yields the protein CAISESTGGPPYEQYF.

Points on this clone: No conserved phenylalanine or tryptophan is present at the end of the CDR3, so a read error is the likely explanation. Because the CDR3's place on the DNA is in doubt, the DNA is left out and the CDR3 is given as listed by TCRdb. The chain employs TRBV2 and TRBJ2-7; the listed D gene, TRBD2, was not tested against the DNA. The CDR3 is 13 amino acids long, termini counted. The germline CDR1 and CDR2 sequences are SNHLY and FYNNEI. The CDR3: CASSEALRGLASL.

With regard to this clone: Other DNA variants within this sample encode the same CDR3. This rearrangement joins TRBV9 to TRBJ2-3; 9 nucleotides line up with TRBD2. The CDR3 length is 16 residues. Germline V gene lookup returns CDR1 SGDLS and CDR2 YYNGEE. J gave up 0 bases and V 0 bases, and 2 bases lay outside the gene matches. This CDR3 is CASSVGLAVSTDTQYF. The DNA of the CDR3 is TGTGCCAGCAGCGTAGGACTAGCGGTTAGCACAGATACGCAGTATTTT.